Listed below are T cell receptor beta chains from one sample, sequenced in a study of T cells after yellow fever vaccination. One entry per CDR3 protein results from TCRdb running MiXCR on the 5' RACE reads. This sample carries 250,000 to 300,000 distinct CDR3 sequences, roughly 13% of them seen once, and the ten largest clones take 0.4% to 0.55%. Material: CD4+ T cells sorted from PBMCs, obtained 45 days after the yellow fever booster vaccination. The receptor source for this set is a man aged 25 to 40 who received the YFV17D yellow fever vaccine. Each CDR3 is given with its conserved first and last residue. The D gene is left open where the match is weak. Clone sizes are given selectively: once, few, many, or a class where the clone is expanded.

j_call v_call d_call clone_size cdr3_nt cdr3_aa
TRBJ1-5 TRBV5-1 TRBD1 - TGCGCCAGCAGCTCCACAGGGGGCTCAAATCAGCCCCAGCATTTT CASSSTGGSNQPQHF
TRBJ2-5 TRBV3-1 - few TGTGCCAGCAGCCAGACGCAGGGGACCCAGTACTTC CASSQTQGTQYF
TRBJ2-7 TRBV12-3/TRBV12-4 - few TGTGCCAGCGGGGGGGCCAGGGTGAGCGAGCAGTACTTC CASGGARVSEQYF
TRBJ1-2 TRBV7-2 TRBD1 - TGTGCCAGCGTATCCCAGTCCCGAGGACAGGGGGCGATTGGCTACACCTTC CASVSQSRGQGAIGYTF
TRBJ1-5 TRBV20-1 - - TGCAGTGCTAGAGATGAGACAAGGACTGGGGATCAGCCCCAGCATTTT CSARDETRTGDQPQHF
TRBJ1-1 TRBV28 TRBD1 few TGTGCCAGCAGTCCCCTGACAGGGCCTGGGACTGAAGCTTTCTTT CASSPLTGPGTEAFF
TRBJ2-3 TRBV12-3/TRBV12-4 TRBD2 few TGTGCCAGCAGTTCCCGGGAATTAGGTGGGGGGGCGCAGTATTTT CASSSRELGGGAQYF
TRBJ2-5 TRBV7-9 TRBD2 - TGTGCCAGCAGCGAAGGACTAGCGGGTTACCAAGAGACCCAGTACTTC CASSEGLAGYQETQYF
TRBJ2-1 TRBV4-2 - - TGTGCCAGCAGCGATACCGGGACACCCGTTAGCGCCTCCTACAATGAGCAGTTCTTC CASSDTGTPVSASYNEQFF
TRBJ2-1 TRBV12-3/TRBV12-4 - - TGTGCCAGCAGTTTAGTTGACAATGAGCAGTTCTTC CASSLVDNEQFF
TRBJ2-1 TRBV7-2 - few TGTGCCAGCAGCTCTGGGACCGGGTCGAGCTCCTACAATGAGCAGTTCTTC CASSSGTGSSSYNEQFF
TRBJ2-7 TRBV5-1 TRBD1 - TGCGCCAGCGGCTCGACAGGGTCCTACGAGCAGTACTTC CASGSTGSYEQYF
TRBJ1-2 TRBV27 - few TGTGCCAGCACGCCCTCCCCGGGCTATGGCTACACCTTC CASTPSPGYGYTF
TRBJ2-7 TRBV4-2 - few TGTGCCAGCAGCCAAATGTTGCGACGGGCCTACGAGCAGTACTTC CASSQMLRRAYEQYF
TRBJ2-2 TRBV5-1 - many TGCGCCAGCAGCAGCGGGAACACCGGGGAGCTGTTTTTT CASSSGNTGELFF
TRBJ2-2 TRBV20-1 - few TGCAGTGTGAGGGGGTCCACCGGGGAGCTGTTTTTT CSVRGSTGELFF
TRBJ2-7 TRBV5-1 TRBD1 few TGCGCCAGCAGATTCGGACAGGGGGCGTACGAGCAGTACTTC CASRFGQGAYEQYF
TRBJ2-3 TRBV20-1 TRBD1 - TGCAGTGCTACCGACAGGGGGAAACTCAGAGATACGCAGTATTTT CSATDRGKLRDTQYF
TRBJ2-1 TRBV4-1 TRBD2 many TGCGCCAGCAGCCAAGCTAGCGGGAAGGTCAATGAGCAGTTCTTC CASSQASGKVNEQFF
TRBJ2-3 TRBV20-1 - - TGCAGTGCCTGGGGCCAGGGACGAGGCACAGATACGCAGTATTTT CSAWGQGRGTDTQYF
TRBJ1-1 TRBV7-6 - few TGTGCCAGCAGCTTAAGCGGGGCTAACACTGAAGCTTTCTTT CASSLSGANTEAFF
TRBJ1-2 TRBV7-2 - - TGTGCCAGCAGCTTCTGGGAGGGCTACACCTTC CASSFWEGYTF
TRBJ2-3 TRBV7-6 TRBD2 few TGTGCTAGCAGCTTTTCAGCGGGAGGGGCAGATACGCAGTATTTT CASSFSAGGADTQYF
TRBJ2-5 TRBV3-1 - few TGTGCCAGCAGCCACTGGACTAAATCCGATCAAGAGACCCAGTACTTC CASSHWTKSDQETQYF
TRBJ2-5 TRBV5-1 - few TGCGCCAGCAGGACACCACAAGAGACCCAGTACTTC CASRTPQETQYF
TRBJ2-3 TRBV14 - few TGTGCCAGCAGCCGCACTCCTAGCACAGATACGCAGTATTTT CASSRTPSTDTQYF
TRBJ2-2 TRBV5-1 TRBD2 - TGCGCCAGCAGCCCCCAGGGACTAGGCGGAACCGGGGAGCTGTTTTTT CASSPQGLGGTGELFF
TRBJ1-5 TRBV20-1 - - TGCAGTGCTAGGGGGACCCATAGATCCAATCAGCCCCAGCATTTT CSARGTHRSNQPQHF
TRBJ2-7 TRBV7-9 - - TGTGCCAGCAGCCAAGGCCGGAACTCCTACGAGCAGTACTTC CASSQGRNSYEQYF
TRBJ2-1 TRBV12-3/TRBV12-4 TRBD2 - TGTGCCAGCAGGCTATCCCAGACTAGCGGCAATGAGCAGTTCTTC CASRLSQTSGNEQFF
TRBJ2-7 TRBV29-1 - - TGCAGCGTTGACAGTGGGAGCTACGAGCAGTACTTC CSVDSGSYEQYF
TRBJ2-1 TRBV11-2 - few TGTGCCAGCAGCCCTGGATGGGGGGCCGGCGTACAGAATGAGCAGTTCTTC CASSPGWGAGVQNEQFF
TRBJ2-1 TRBV5-5 - few TGTGCCAGCAGGGACGTTGCAGGGTCCTACAATGAGCAGTTCTTC CASRDVAGSYNEQFF
TRBJ2-1 TRBV5-6 TRBD2 - TGTGCCAGCAGCTTGGCCGGGGCTAGCGGGAGGACGGATGAGCAGTTCTTC CASSLAGASGRTDEQFF
TRBJ2-1 TRBV20-1 - few TGCAGTGCTAGATGGACGCGCGTGGGAGCATCCAATGAGCAGTTCTTC CSARWTRVGASNEQFF
TRBJ2-1 TRBV20-1 - few TGCAGTGCTAGTAGCTGGAATGAGCAGTTCTTC CSASSWNEQFF
TRBJ2-3 TRBV20-1 TRBD1 few TGCAGTGCTAGAGAAACGACAGGGCGGATGTATACGCAGTATTTT CSARETTGRMYTQYF
TRBJ2-3 TRBV6-1 - - TGTGCCAGCAGCTCTCCCAGGGGGGGATGGGGCACAGATACGCAGTATTTT CASSSPRGGWGTDTQYF
TRBJ2-3 TRBV18 - - TGTGCCAGCTCACCTCGTTGGAGGGAAGATACGCAGTATTTT CASSPRWREDTQYF
TRBJ2-3 TRBV3-1 TRBD2 - TGTGCCTGCTGCCAATCCGGGAGGGACACAGATACGCAGTATTTT CACCQSGRDTDTQYF
TRBJ2-5 TRBV6-1 TRBD1 - TGTGCCAGCATGGGCAGGGGGCGTGGAGAGACCCAGTACTTC CASMGRGRGETQYF
TRBJ2-2 TRBV7-9 - - TGTGCCAGCAGCTTCTCTAGACAGACCACCGGGGAGCTGTTTTTT CASSFSRQTTGELFF
TRBJ2-5 TRBV25-1 - few TGTGCCAGCAGTGAACAGGCAGGGGTGGAGACCCAGTACTTC CASSEQAGVETQYF
TRBJ2-3 TRBV5-1 - - TGCGCCAGCAGATCAAGCCTAGCGAGCACAGATACGCAGTATTTT CASRSSLASTDTQYF
TRBJ2-7 TRBV5-6 - many TGTGCCAGCAGCTTCAGCGGCGCCTACGAGCAGTACTTC CASSFSGAYEQYF